The rows below give T cell receptor beta chains drawn from one sample of a study of T cells in Graves' hyperthyroidism and ophthalmopathy. TCRdb called the multiplex PCR reads again in MiXCR, with one record for every CDR3 protein. The repertoire holds 500,000 to 800,000 distinct CDR3 sequences, with just under 45% as singletons. Sequenced material: peripheral blood or thyroid tissue (not recorded which). These receptors came from an adult man with Graves' disease, either hyperthyroidism or ophthalmopathy (not recorded which). CDR3s include the opening cysteine and the closing phenylalanine or tryptophan. Fields, in order: clone size, D gene, V gene, CDR3 length, J gene, CDR3 DNA, CDR3 protein. D genes are given only for firm matches. The size entry is marked missing in some rows and otherwise reads once, few, many or a size class.

few	TRBD1	TRBV14	14	TRBJ2-7	TGTGCCAGCAGCCAAAACAGGGGGTCCTACGAGCAGTACTTC	CASSQNRGSYEQYF
NA	TRBD1	TRBV19	16	TRBJ2-2	TGTGCCAGTAGTACACAGGGGGCAACGAACATCGGGGAGCTGTTTTTT	CASSTQGATNIGELFF
NA	NA	TRBV6-6	13	TRBJ2-7	TGTGCCAGCAGTGAGAAAGGCCATTACGAGCAGTACTTC	CASSEKGHYEQYF
NA	NA	TRBV20-1	15	TRBJ1-3	TGCAGTGCTAGACCTCAGGACAGCTCTGGAAACACCATATATTTT	CSARPQDSSGNTIYF
many	NA	TRBV19	13	TRBJ1-6	TGTGCCTGCGCTGGTACCCTTGAATCACCCCTCCACTTT	CACAGTLESPLHF
NA	TRBD1	TRBV2	16	TRBJ1-4	TGTGCCAGCAGTGAAGAGTATTACAGGGGGCATGAAAAACTGTTTTTT	CASSEEYYRGHEKLFF
few	NA	TRBV7-9	15	TRBJ1-1	TGTGCCAGCAGCTTGGCCGCAGGCCCGAACACTGAAGCTTTCTTT	CASSLAAGPNTEAFF
NA	TRBD1	TRBV15	16	TRBJ1-5	TGTGCCACCAGCAGATCGGACAGGCGTTACACCGGGACCCAGCATTTT	CATSRSDRRYTGTQHF
NA	TRBD1	TRBV10-2	17	TRBJ2-6	TGCGCCAGCAGTGAGAAGAGGGGGCCCTCTGGGGCCAACGTCCTGACTTTC	CASSEKRGPSGANVLTF
NA	NA	TRBV20-1	14	TRBJ2-2	TGCAGTGCTAGAGGCAGGGCTAGATCCGGGGAGCTGTTTTTT	CSARGRARSGELFF
few	NA	TRBV29-1	15	TRBJ2-7	TGCAGCGTTGAAGATTGGTCAGTAAGCTCCTACGAGCAGTACTTC	CSVEDWSVSSYEQYF
NA	NA	TRBV25-1	15	TRBJ1-2	TGTGCCAGCAGTGAGGATAATGGGTTAGACTATGGCTACACCTTC	CASSEDNGLDYGYTF
NA	TRBD1	TRBV15	15	TRBJ2-7	TGTGCCACCAGCAGAGATCGGGGACAGTCCTACGAGCAGTACTTC	CATSRDRGQSYEQYF
NA	NA	TRBV15	12	TRBJ2-5	TGTGCCAGCAGCCGGCGACCAGAGACCCAGTACTTC	CASSRRPETQYF
many	NA	TRBV9	16	TRBJ1-2	TGTGCCAGCAGCGATTCTTCGTCCTTTTATAACTATGGCTACACCTTC	CASSDSSSFYNYGYTF
once	TRBD1	TRBV24-1	15	TRBJ1-4	TGTGCCACCAGTGATAACGGACAGGGGTTTGGAAAACTGTTTTTT	CATSDNGQGFGKLFF
NA	TRBD1	TRBV2	15	TRBJ1-6	TGTGCCAGCATCTCAGGGGGGGGGCCTTTATCACCCCTCCACTTT	CASISGGGPLSPLHF
NA	NA	TRBV24-1	13	TRBJ1-3	TGTGCCACCAGTGATGGACAACCCAACACCATATATTTT	CATSDGQPNTIYF
NA	TRBD2	TRBV7-9	18	TRBJ2-2	TGTGCCAGCAGCCTAAGCACCGGGACTAGCCGAGGGACCGGGGAGCTGTTTTTT	CASSLSTGTSRGTGELFF
NA	NA	TRBV9	15	TRBJ1-5	TGTGCCAGCAGCCAAGATAGGCAGCCCCATCAGCCCCAGCATTTT	CASSQDRQPHQPQHF
few	NA	TRBV7-9	15	TRBJ2-7	TGTGCCAGCAGCTCTACTCAGGGAAACGGCCACGAGCAGTACTTC	CASSSTQGNGHEQYF
NA	TRBD1	TRBV7-9	16	TRBJ1-6	TGTGCCAGCAGCTTAGGCGGGACAGGGTATAATTCACCCCTCCACTTT	CASSLGGTGYNSPLHF
few	NA	TRBV7-9	13	TRBJ1-4	TGTGCCAGCAGCTTTCGGACAGCGGAAAAACTGTTTTTT	CASSFRTAEKLFF
NA	NA	TRBV2	15	TRBJ2-3	TGTGCCAGCAGTGAACTCCTCCCCCCCACAGATACGCAGTATTTT	CASSELLPPTDTQYF
NA	NA	TRBV29-1	14	TRBJ1-2	TGCAGCGTTGACCGGGACCTCGGGTGGTATGGCTACACCTTC	CSVDRDLGWYGYTF
NA	TRBD1	TRBV9	16	TRBJ1-2	TGTGCCAGCAGCTCACGAACCGGGACAGGGCCTCCTGGCTACACCTTC	CASSSRTGTGPPGYTF
many	NA	TRBV7-2	14	TRBJ2-7	TGTGCCAGCAGCTACAGACAGTTGGCCTACGAGCAGTACTTC	CASSYRQLAYEQYF
few	NA	TRBV2	14	TRBJ2-3	TGTGCCAGCAGTGTGGGTCAACCCCCAGATACGCAGTATTTT	CASSVGQPPDTQYF
NA	NA	TRBV29-1	18	TRBJ2-7	TGCAGCGTTGAAGTAGTGGACGGGGGGGACAGATCAACTTACGAGCAGTACTTC	CSVEVVDGGDRSTYEQYF
NA	NA	TRBV6-4	15	TRBJ1-4	TGTGCCAGCAGTGACAACCGACAAGCTAATGAAAAACTGTTTTTT	CASSDNRQANEKLFF
NA	TRBD1	TRBV10-3	15	TRBJ1-1	TGTGCCATCTCCCCTACAGGGGGCAGGGGCACTGAAGCTTTCTTT	CAISPTGGRGTEAFF
NA	TRBD1	TRBV19	15	TRBJ1-5	TGTGCCAGTAGTATCTCGGACAGGGCCAATCAGCCCCAGCATTTT	CASSISDRANQPQHF
few	NA	TRBV20-1	14	TRBJ1-5	TGCAGTGCTCCCGGGACCACTAGCAATCAGCCCCAGCATTTT	CSAPGTTSNQPQHF
few	TRBD1	TRBV6-6	13	TRBJ1-1	TGTGCCAGCATCGACAGGGCACACACTGAAGCTTTCTTT	CASIDRAHTEAFF
NA	NA	TRBV12-3/TRBV12-4	14	TRBJ2-2	TGTGCCAGCACCCCAGGGAGGAACACCGGGGAGCTGTTTTTT	CASTPGRNTGELFF
NA	TRBD1	TRBV7-2	12	TRBJ1-2	TGTGCCAGCAGGGGACAGGGGACGAGCTACACCTTC	CASRGQGTSYTF
NA	TRBD2	TRBV9	15	TRBJ2-2	TGTGCCAGCAGCCCTGTAGCGGGAGGAGCCGGGGAGCTGTTTTTT	CASSPVAGGAGELFF
few	NA	TRBV5-1	13	TRBJ1-1	TGCGCCAGCAGCTCCGAAACGAACACTGAAGCTTTCTTT	CASSSETNTEAFF
NA	TRBD1	TRBV15	15	TRBJ2-6	TGTGCCACCAGCAGCACAGGGGCTGGGGCCAACGTCCTGACTTTC	CATSSTGAGANVLTF
many	NA	TRBV29-1	15	TRBJ1-1	TGCAGCGTCCGAAGGGGGGCAGGGCTTTCCACTGAAGCTTTCTTT	CSVRRGAGLSTEAFF